What follows is one T cell receptor (beta chain) and its context. Its antigen is unknown. Mismatch with germline at one junction end may stem from a read error. The CDR3 has 14 amino acids. In germline, CDR1 is KGHSH, CDR2 LQKENI. This sample was taken from a study of siplizumab effects on memory and regulatory T cells. Study-level points and caveats: Most proliferating CD4+ or CD8+ clones, roughly 75-97%, had no naive or memory assignment.

Repertoires were generated with immunoSEQ multiplex PCR, while TCRdb's copy carries only in-frame clones and drops some. In the table there are about 69,000 clones, approximately 88% of which are singletons. The clonotype originates from a human donor in good health. The V call is TRBV18, the J call TRBJ1-4; maybe TRBD1 (5 bases). Sequences were obtained from Tregs sorted from blood. The CDR3, as DNA: TGTGCCAGCTCACCTCAGGGAACTGATGAAAAACTGTTTTTT. Translated: CASSPQGTDEKLFF.